These 32 T cell receptor beta chains originate from one sample sequenced in a study of breast tumors, draining lymph nodes, adjacent tissues. Breast cancer patients provided tissue from their axillary draining lymph nodes. TCRdb called the multiplex PCR reads again in MiXCR, with one record for every CDR3 protein. The sample includes some 170,000 distinct CDR3 sequences, 30% to 35% seen only once; the top ten take less than 4%. Sequenced: axillary lymph node tissue. These receptors all come from a female donor with breast cancer. Some clones in this sample may be carry-over from other donors' samples.

This clonotype was picked up many times. The chain combines TRBV28 with TRBJ1-2; TRBD1 might be the D (6 bases). V shed 3 bases and J shed 4 bases, with 15 bases lying between them. CDR1 is MDHEN and CDR2 is SYDVKM in the germline V gene. The CDR3 loop spans 15 amino acids. CDR3 DNA: TGTGCCAGCAGTTTTGTGGACAGTTGGGTCTATGGCTACACCTTC. Amino acids: CASSFVDSWVYGYTF.

This rearrangement joins TRBV20-1 to TRBJ1-6, with D possibly matching TRBD1 (5 bases). The ends were cut back, 3 bases at V and 9 bases at J, with 9 bases in the middle. Germline V lookup: CDR1 DFQATT, CDR2 SNEGSKA (reference sequence). This CDR3 is 12 amino acids long. CDR3 region: CSARGGTSPLHF. Written as DNA, the CDR3 is TGCAGTGCTAGGGGAGGGACTTCACCCCTCCACTTT.

The table lists this clonotype with many counts. The chain is built from TRBV6-2 or TRBV6-3 and TRBJ1-3; a possible D gene is TRBD1 (5 bases). The CDR3 totals 11 residues. V lost 4 bases and J 11 bases, leaving 9 bases between the germline ends. CDR1 is MNHEY, CDR2 SVGEGT, per germline. The CDR3 sequence is CASSSPGPIYF. The DNA for the CDR3 is TGTGCCAGCAGTTCTCCGGGACCCATATATTTT.

This clonotype showed up many times. V gene TRBV3-1 combines with J gene TRBJ1-5; D uncertain. CDR1 is LGHDT, CDR2 YNNKEL, per germline (reference sequence). The ends were cut back, 5 bases at V and 4 bases at J, with 12 bases in the middle. This CDR3 region has 14 residues. CDR3 sequence: CASSINPGNQPQHF. The DNA for the CDR3 is TGTGCCAGCAGCATCAATCCGGGAAATCAGCCCCAGCATTTT.

This clonotype is a singleton in its sample. This sequence joins TRBV20-1 and TRBJ2-1; TRBD2 matches at 12 bases. The length of the CDR3 is 14 residues. V lost 5 bases to trimming and J lost 4 bases; unmatched junction nucleotides: 3. Germline CDR1 DFQATT, CDR2 SNEGSKA (reference sequence). The CDR3 loop reads CSARTSGGYNEQFF. CDR3 sequence (DNA): TGCAGTGCTCGAACTAGCGGGGGGTACAATGAGCAGTTCTTC.

This clonotype was recorded a few times. One base away lies a much larger clone, so this may be a sequencing read error. This chain links TRBV11-2 with TRBJ2-7, with TRBD1 matching over 7 bases. Germline CDR1 reads SGHAT; CDR2 reads FQNNGV. This CDR3 spans 15 amino acids. The CDR3 nucleotides are TGTGCCAACAGCTTAGATTCAGGGGGCTCCTACGAGCAGTACTTC. Protein product: CANSLDSGGSYEQYF. Based on the CDR3 plus reference TRBV11-2 and TRBJ2-7, the full variable domain is EAGVAQSPRYKIIEKRQSVAFWCNPISGHATLYWYQQILGQGPKLLIQFQNNGVVDDSQLPKDRFSAERLKGVDSTLKIQPAKLEDSAVYLCANSLDSGGSYEQYFGPGTRLTVT.

This clonotype was found many times. This chain joins TRBV11-2 and TRBJ2-7; D ambiguous. The CDR3 consists of 15 residues. V was shortened by 1 base and J by 5 bases, with 15 bases between the two germline ends. Germline CDR1 and CDR2: SGHAT and FQNNGV. The CDR3 sequence: CASSLGDPRIHEQYF. The CDR3 region has the DNA TGTGCCAGCAGCTTAGGTGACCCCCGTATCCACGAGCAGTACTTC.

There are a few counts of this clonotype. Possible read error: a much larger clone is one base away. V is TRBV18 and J is TRBJ2-7; D assignment may be TRBD1 or TRBD2 (5 bases each). Deletions cut 8 bases from V and 3 bases from J, with 20 bases between. This CDR3 is 15 amino acids long. Per germline, CDR1 KGHSH and CDR2 LQKENI. CDR3 coding DNA: TGTGCCAGCCCCCCCACCTTCGAGGGGATCTACGAGCAGTACTTC. The encoded protein is CASPPTFEGIYEQYF. Complete variable domain (other parts from reference TRBV18 and TRBJ2-7): NAGVMQNPRHLVRRRGQEARLRCSPMKGHSHVYWYRQLPEEGLKFMVYLQKENIIDESGMPKERFSAEFPKEGPSILRIQQVVRGDSAAYFCASPPTFEGIYEQYFGPGTRLTVT.

As to this clonotype: This may come from a read error, since a much larger clone is one base off. The chain carries TRBV11-2 and TRBJ2-5; the D is unclear. Germline V gene lookup returns CDR1 SGHAT and CDR2 FQNNGV. There are 18 residues in the CDR3. Between the trimmed V and J ends, which lost 4 bases and 4 bases, there was a span of 25 bases. Here the CDR3 DNA reads TGTGCCAGCAGCTACCAACCCCCGGCGACCCGAGGTGGAGAGACCCAGTACTTC. Amino acid sequence: CASSYQPPATRGGETQYF.

This clonotype was found many times. This chain links TRBV2 with TRBJ2-1; no firm D call. The CDR3 has 12 residues. The germline V gene has CDR1 SNHLY and CDR2 FYNNEI. Trimming took off 7 bases at V and 7 bases at J, with 11 bases between the two ends. CDR3 nucleotide sequence: TGTGCCAGCAATTTAGCCGGGAATGAGCAGTTCTTC. This encodes CASNLAGNEQFF.

This clonotype has a handful of counts. A junction boundary mismatches the germline segment, possibly from a read error. The chain couples TRBV6-5 to TRBJ1-2; D call uncertain. Germline CDR1 is MNHEY and CDR2 is SVGAGI. There are 15 residues in the CDR3. DNA of the CDR3: TGTGCCTGCAGTCACTCGAACCCGACTGCGTATGGCTACACCTTC. Its translation: CACSHSNPTAYGYTF.

Worth noting for this clonotype: The junction does not match germline at one end; this may be a read error. The chain employs TRBV12-3 or TRBV12-4 and TRBJ2-3; a weak D match, TRBD1 (6 bases). This CDR3 comprises 15 residues. As DNA, the CDR3 is TGTGCCAGCAGTCGCGATGGTAACAGGGTTTACGAGCAGTACTTT. Translated: CASSRDGNRVYEQYF.

This clonotype was counted at least ten times. V and J are TRBV11-2 and TRBJ2-5; possibly TRBD1 for D (6 bases). This CDR3 comprises 16 residues. With 3 bases removed from V and 4 bases from J, the gap between germline ends came to 18 bases. Germline CDR1 reads SGHAT; CDR2 reads FQNNGV. CDR3 nucleotide sequence: TGTGCCAGCAGCTTGCAAGGGGGTAAATTGCCAGAGACCCAGTACTTC. Encoded protein: CASSLQGGKLPETQYF.

This clonotype was detected many times. The V gene is TRBV28, the J gene TRBJ1-6; no definite D call. Germline V gene lookup returns CDR1 MDHEN and CDR2 SYDVKM. Trimming left V 3 bases short and J 6 bases short, with 6 bases between. The CDR3 loop spans 13 amino acids. The CDR3 coding sequence is TGTGCCAGCAGTTTCCGTAGTAATTCACCCCTCCACTTT. Amino acid sequence: CASSFRSNSPLHF.

This clonotype was recorded at least ten times. CDR3 in amino acids: CASNRQGTDEQYF. The CDR3 DNA reads TGTGCCAGCAACCGACAGGGGACGGACGAGCAGTACTTC. The chain has TRBV6-5 and TRBJ2-7, with 8 bases fitting TRBD1. The CDR3 loop spans 13 amino acids. V was clipped by 7 bases and J by 5 bases; unmatched bases: 7. CDR1 is MNHEY and CDR2 is SVGAGI in the germline V gene.

In this sample, this clonotype turned up many times. The V call is TRBV7-8, the J call TRBJ2-7; possibly TRBD1 for D (5 bases). The CDR3 has 14 residues. The germline gives CDR1 SGHVS, CDR2 FQNEAQ. The germline V and J ends were trimmed by 5 bases and 3 bases, with 14 bases remaining between them. The CDR3 here is CASSPSGSFYEQYF. The CDR3 bases are TGTGCCAGCAGCCCGTCAGGGTCTTTCTACGAGCAGTACTTC.

For this clonotype: A much larger clone differs by one base, so this may be a read error. This chain uses TRBV7-2 with TRBJ1-3; D remains unclear. Germline lookup yields CDR1 SGHTA and CDR2 FQGNSA. The CDR3 is 16 residues long. The CDR3: CANSQSIQNSGNTIYF. The DNA of the CDR3 is TGTGCCAACAGCCAAAGCATTCAGAACTCTGGAAACACCATATATTTT.

Ten or more counts support this clonotype. This CDR3 reads CASSVVPFAMASGGVNNEQFF. CDR3 bases: TGTGCCAGCAGCGTAGTTCCCTTCGCCATGGCTAGCGGGGGGGTAAACAATGAGCAGTTCTTC. The chain joins TRBV9 to TRBJ2-1; 12 bases are a match to TRBD2. The junction had 18 bases not matched to a gene; V was cut back by 0 bases and J by 5 bases. The CDR3 runs to 21 residues. Germline CDR1 and CDR2: SGDLS and YYNGEE.

This clonotype has a handful of counts. The chain joins TRBV24-1 to TRBJ1-5; a weak D match, TRBD1 (6 bases). The CDR3 has 16 residues. Germline CDR1 is KGHDR and CDR2 is SFDVKD. The germline V and J ends were trimmed by 0 bases and 4 bases, with 12 bases remaining between them. This CDR3 is CATSDLWGGQNQPQHF. DNA for the CDR3: TGTGCCACCAGTGATTTGTGGGGGGGCCAGAATCAGCCCCAGCATTTT.

This clonotype was found a few times. This chain uses TRBV29-1 with TRBJ2-1; D is uncertain. With 5 bases removed from V and 4 bases from J, the gap between germline ends came to 6 bases. The length of the CDR3 is 11 residues. Germline V lookup: CDR1 SQVTM, CDR2 ANQGSEA. CDR3 loop: CSVIGYNEQFF. In DNA form, the CDR3 reads TGCAGCGTTATCGGTTACAATGAGCAGTTCTTC.

This clonotype was seen ten or more times. The rearrangement joins TRBV6-5 to TRBJ2-5; D remains unclear. Germline values: CDR1 MNHEY, CDR2 SVGAGI. Trimming stripped 2 bases from V and 5 bases from J, with 9 bases between. CDR3 length: 13 residues. CDR3 bases: TGTGCCAGCAGTTACGGACGTTCGGAGACCCAGTACTTC. It yields the protein CASSYGRSETQYF.

Ten or more counts support this clonotype. The chain is built from TRBV3-1 and TRBJ1-2, with 8 bases identical to TRBD1. CDR1 is LGHDT, CDR2 YNNKEL, per germline (reference sequence). V trimming: 0 bases; J trimming: 3 bases; junction bases outside the gene matches: 9. This CDR3 comprises 17 residues. DNA of the CDR3: TGTGCCAGCAGCCAAGAAGCTGCAGGGACAGGCTACTATGGCTACACCTTC. The encoded protein is CASSQEAAGTGYYGYTF.

The rearrangement joins TRBV2 to TRBJ1-6; D not certain. With 3 bases removed from V and 18 bases from J, the gap between germline ends came to 12 bases. This CDR3 region has 11 residues. CDR1 is SNHLY and CDR2 is FYNNEI in the germline V gene. CDR3: CASSDTGVSHF. CDR3 nucleotides: TGTGCCAGCAGTGACACCGGAGTTTCCCACTTT.

The sample holds many counts of this clonotype. The chain couples TRBV12-1 to TRBJ2-3; the tabulated D call, TRBD2, remains unverified against the DNA. TRBV12-1 is flagged as a pseudogene. The CDR3 runs 15 residues. The DNA of the CDR3 is TGTGCCAGCAGCCCCAGGACTTTAAGCACAGATACGCAGTATTTT. Amino acids: CASSPRTLSTDTQYF.

As for this clonotype: This could be a read error, since a much larger clone is one nucleotide away. This chain connects TRBV6-6 to TRBJ2-2, with 7 positions matching TRBD1. V lost 5 bases and J lost 2; bases outside the gene matches: 8. CDR3 size: 16 residues. From germline, CDR1 is MNHNY and CDR2 SVGAGI (reference sequence). As DNA, the CDR3 is TGTGCCAGCAGTCCCAGACAGGGAGTTAACACCGGGGAGCTGTTTTTT. Translation: CASSPRQGVNTGELFF.

This chain connects TRBV20-1 to TRBJ1-3; D is ambiguous. Trimming removed 4 bases at V and 2 bases at J, with 18 bases between. Germline lookup yields CDR1 DFQATT and CDR2 SNEGSKA (reference sequence). The CDR3 consists of 16 residues. DNA for the CDR3: TGCAGTGCTATCCGGAACTCCTCGAGCCCTGGAAACACCATATATTTT. As protein: CSAIRNSSSPGNTIYF.

J is TRBJ1-5 and V is TRBV3-2; the table's D gene call, TRBD1, was not cross checked with the DNA. TRBV3-2 is designated a pseudogene. The CDR3 runs to 15 residues. The CDR3 region is CASSNRDGSNQPQHF. DNA for the CDR3: TGTGCCAGCAGCAACCGGGACGGGTCTAATCAGCCCCAGCATTTT.

This clonotype was recorded a few times. The J gene is TRBJ2-7, the V gene TRBV15; possible D gene TRBD1, 6 bases. V shed 3 bases and J shed 9 bases, with 21 bases lying between them. Looked up from germline, CDR1 is LNHNV and CDR2 is YYDKDF (reference sequence). The CDR3 has 15 amino acids. CDR3 in amino acids: CATSREETGHVGQYF. The CDR3 region has the DNA TGTGCCACCAGCAGGGAGGAGACAGGACACGTGGGGCAGTACTTC.

Comment on this clonotype: Mismatch with germline at one junction end may stem from a read error. This rearrangement joins TRBV5-1 to TRBJ1-4; possible D gene TRBD1, 5 bases. The CDR3 length is 16 residues. Germline V gene sequence: CDR1 SGHRS, CDR2 YFSETQ. The CDR3 DNA reads as TGCGCCAACAGCCTGGGGGACTGTCCAACTAATGAAAAACTGTTTTTT. It specifies CANSLGDCPTNEKLFF. The full variable domain, in which reference TRBV5-1 and TRBJ1-4 provide the parts outside the CDR3, is KAGVTQTPRYLIKTRGQQVTLSCSPISGHRSVSWYQQTPGQGLQFLFEYFSETQRNKGNFPGRFSGRQFSNSRSEMNVSTLELGDSALYLCANSLGDCPTNEKLFFGSGTQLSVL.

This clonotype has a count of ten or more. V is TRBV10-1 and J is TRBJ2-3; D possibly corresponds to TRBD2 (5 bases). The CDR3 covers 15 residues. V was shortened by 5 bases and J by 5 bases, with 17 bases between the two germline ends. The germline CDR1 and CDR2 sequences are WNHNN and SYGVQD (reference sequence). CDR3 nucleotides: TGCGCCAGCAGTTTCTCCCGAGGGCCGAGAGATACGCAGTATTTT. Translated, it gives CASSFSRGPRDTQYF.

J is TRBJ1-2 and V is TRBV10-3; 7 bases are shared with TRBD1. In germline, CDR1 is ENHRY, CDR2 SYGVKD. Trimming at V came to 2 bases and at J to 3 bases, leaving 3 bases not matched to a gene. The CDR3 consists of 14 residues. CDR3 region: CAISEDRDDYGYTF. CDR3 coding DNA: TGTGCCATCAGTGAGGACAGGGATGACTATGGCTACACCTTC.

As to this clonotype: It is likely a read error, because the conserved phenylalanine at the end of the CDR3 is missing. The V and J genes are TRBV5-4 and TRBJ2-7, with D possibly matching TRBD1 (5 bases). This CDR3 is 12 amino acids long. Trimming removed 4 bases from V and 6 bases from J, with 11 bases in between. The V gene's germline CDR1 is SGHNT and CDR2 YYREEE (reference sequence). The CDR3 sequence is CASSQDSPEQYL. CDR3 coding DNA: TGTGCCAGCAGCCAAGACAGCCCCGAGCAGTACCTC.